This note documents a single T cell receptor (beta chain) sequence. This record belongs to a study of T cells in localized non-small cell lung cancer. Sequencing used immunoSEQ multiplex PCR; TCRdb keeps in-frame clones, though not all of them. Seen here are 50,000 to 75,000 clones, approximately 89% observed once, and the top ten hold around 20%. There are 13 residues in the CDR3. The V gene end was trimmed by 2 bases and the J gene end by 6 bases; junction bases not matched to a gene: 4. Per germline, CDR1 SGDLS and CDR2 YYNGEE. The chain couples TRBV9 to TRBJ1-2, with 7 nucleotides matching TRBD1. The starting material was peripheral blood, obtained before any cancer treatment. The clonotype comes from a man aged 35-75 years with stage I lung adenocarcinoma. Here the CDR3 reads CASSVDREDGYTF. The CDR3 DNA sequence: TGTGCCAGCAGCGTTGACAGGGAGGATGGCTACACCTTC.